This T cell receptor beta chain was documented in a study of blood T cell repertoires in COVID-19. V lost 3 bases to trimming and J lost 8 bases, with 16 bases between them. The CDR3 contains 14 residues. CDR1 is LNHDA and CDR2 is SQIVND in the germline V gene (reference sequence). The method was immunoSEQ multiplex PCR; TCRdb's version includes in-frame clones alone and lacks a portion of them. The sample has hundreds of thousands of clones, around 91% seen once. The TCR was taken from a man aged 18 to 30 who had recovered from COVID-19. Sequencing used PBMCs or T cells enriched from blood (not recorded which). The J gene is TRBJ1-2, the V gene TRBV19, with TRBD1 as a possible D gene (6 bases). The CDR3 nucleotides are TGTGCCAGTAGTATGGTTGGGGGCGCCAGGGGCTACACCTTC. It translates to CASSMVGGARGYTF.